The next 14 T cell receptor beta chains were all read from a single sample in a study of cytomegalovirus exposure and HLA in healthy donors. Sequencing used immunoSEQ multiplex PCR; TCRdb keeps in-frame clones, though not all of them. The sample lists more than 55,000 clones; around 89% were seen once. Sequenced: PBMCs. These receptors originate from a woman aged 18-29 years in good health and CMV-seronegative.

This chain links TRBV29-1 with TRBJ2-1; 10 nucleotides align to TRBD1. The length of the CDR3 is 14 residues. The V gene's germline CDR1 is SQVTM and CDR2 ANQGSEA. The V gene end was trimmed by 4 bases and the J gene end by 1 base; junction bases not matched to a gene: 1. CDR3 coding DNA: TGCAGCGTTGGGACAGGGGGTTCCTACAATGAGCAGTTCTTC. Amino acid sequence: CSVGTGGSYNEQFF.

This clone is a singleton in its sample. The chain couples TRBV2 to TRBJ2-3; TRBD2 matches 10 bases. The germline CDR1 and CDR2 sequences are SNHLY and FYNNEI. V trimming: 6 bases; J trimming: 4 bases; junction bases outside the gene matches: 10. The CDR3 loop spans 16 amino acids. The CDR3 loop reads CASRGLSGRVADTQYF. The CDR3 coding sequence is TGTGCCAGCAGGGGGTTAAGCGGGAGGGTCGCAGATACGCAGTATTTT.

The rearrangement uses TRBV5-6 and TRBJ1-1, with a possible D match to TRBD1 (6 bases). CDR1 SGHDT and CDR2 YYEEEE come from the germline V gene. V was shortened by 4 bases and J by 8 bases, with 15 bases between the two germline ends. The CDR3 loop spans 13 amino acids. CDR3 in amino acids: CASSMYSGTEAFF. DNA of the CDR3: TGTGCCAGCAGCATGTACTCCGGGACAGAAGCTTTCTTT. The whole variable domain, filled in from reference TRBV5-6 and TRBJ1-1, reads DAGVTQSPTHLIKTRGQQVTLRCSPKSGHDTVSWYQQALGQGPQFIFQYYEEEERQRGNFPDRFSGHQFPNYSSELNVNALLLGDSALYLCASSMYSGTEAFFGQGTRLTVV.

V and J are TRBV5-1 and TRBJ1-1; 7 nucleotides line up with TRBD1. This CDR3 has 15 residues. The trim removed 3 bases at V and 3 bases at J, leaving 8 bases unmatched. Per the germline V gene, CDR1 is SGHRS and CDR2 is YFSETQ. The chain's CDR3 is CASSSDRVADTEAFF. CDR3 nucleotides: TGCGCCAGCAGCTCCGACAGGGTCGCCGACACTGAAGCTTTCTTT.

This chain connects TRBV7-9 to TRBJ1-4; TRBD1 is a possible D gene (6 bases). The CDR3 totals 15 residues. V was trimmed by 5 bases and J by 5 bases, leaving 15 bases between them. CDR1 SEHNR and CDR2 FQNEAQ come from the germline V gene (reference sequence). The chain's CDR3 is CASSLEDSENEKLFF. The DNA of the CDR3 is TGTGCCAGCAGCCTTGAGGACAGTGAGAATGAAAAACTGTTTTTT.

The chain joins TRBV6-1 to TRBJ2-5; TRBD1 might be the D (6 bases). The V end was cut by 7 bases, the J end by 4 bases, with 13 bases between. The CDR3 is 13 amino acids. Germline CDR1 is MNHNS and CDR2 is SASEGT. For the CDR3, the DNA is TGTGCCAGCACCGAACAGGGCAGAGAGACCCAGTACTTC. Encoded protein: CASTEQGRETQYF.

This rearrangement joins TRBV4-2 to TRBJ2-1; 12 nucleotides line up with TRBD2. The CDR3 has 18 amino acids. The V and J ends lost 4 bases and 0 bases, in that order; junction bases with no gene match: 7. The V gene's germline CDR1 is LGHNA and CDR2 YNFKEQ. The CDR3 DNA reads as TGTGCCAGCAGCCCCGGACTAGCGGGGTTAAGCTCCTACAATGAGCAGTTCTTC. Its translation: CASSPGLAGLSSYNEQFF.

The chain combines TRBV11-2 with TRBJ1-2; weak D call: TRBD1 (5 bases). This CDR3 region has 14 residues. Looked up from germline, CDR1 is SGHAT and CDR2 is FQNNGV. The ends were cut back, 2 bases at V and 5 bases at J, with 12 bases in the middle. DNA for the CDR3: TGTGCCAGCAGCTTACCATACAGGCGATATGGCTACACCTTC. Translating it yields CASSLPYRRYGYTF.

The chain has TRBV5-1 and TRBJ2-1; D ambiguous. This CDR3 has 17 amino acids. Germline V gene lookup returns CDR1 SGHRS and CDR2 YFSETQ. Trimming removed 0 bases from V and 0 bases from J, with 13 bases in between. The CDR3 DNA sequence: TGCGCCAGCAGCTTGGCTCCTCGGTGGAGCTCCTACAATGAGCAGTTCTTC. Translating it yields CASSLAPRWSSYNEQFF.

This sequence joins TRBV28 and TRBJ2-3; 7 bases fit TRBD1. Germline trimming cut 4 bases from V and 6 bases from J; bases unmatched to any gene: 10. CDR3 length: 15 residues. Per the germline V gene, CDR1 is MDHEN and CDR2 is SYDVKM. The CDR3 region has the DNA TGTGCCAGCAGTTCCGCGACAGGGCTTTGGGATACGCAGTATTTT. Translated, it gives CASSSATGLWDTQYF.

V is TRBV4-1 and J is TRBJ2-3; TRBD2 agrees at 9 bases. The germline gives CDR1 MGHRA, CDR2 YSYEKL. The ends lost 0 bases at V and 9 bases at J; junction bases unmatched: 10. The CDR3 is made up of 16 amino acids. CDR3 amino acids: CASSQDWLAGTKTQYF. CDR3 nucleotide sequence: TGCGCCAGCAGCCAAGACTGGCTAGCGGGGACCAAAACGCAGTATTTT.

The chain joins TRBV5-5 to TRBJ1-1, with TRBD1 as a possible D gene (5 bases). The CDR3 length is 15 residues. The V end was cut by 0 bases, the J end by 0 bases, with 9 bases between. Looked up from germline, CDR1 is SGHKS and CDR2 is YYEKEE (reference sequence). DNA for the CDR3: TGTGCCAGCAGCTTGGCGGGGGGACTGAACACTGAAGCTTTCTTT. Protein sequence: CASSLAGGLNTEAFF.

The chain has TRBV6-5 and TRBJ2-2, with unresolved D. V was trimmed by 6 bases and J by 3 bases, leaving 8 bases between them. The CDR3 is made up of 13 amino acids. Per germline, CDR1 MNHEY and CDR2 SVGAGI. The CDR3 nucleotides read TGTGCCAGCAGCCCCACGGACACCGGGGAGCTGTTTTTT. Amino acid sequence: CASSPTDTGELFF.

CDR3 DNA sequence: TGTGCCAGCAGTACCACTGGACAGGGAGGTAATGAAAAACTGTTTTTT. Translation gives CASSTTGQGGNEKLFF. This chain joins TRBV27 and TRBJ1-4, with 8 nucleotides matching TRBD1. Looked up from germline, CDR1 is MNHEY and CDR2 is SMNVEV (reference sequence). This CDR3 comprises 16 residues. V lost 5 bases and J lost 4; bases outside the gene matches: 9.